These 2 T cell receptor beta chains were all obtained from the same sample, sequenced in a study of cytomegalovirus exposure and HLA in healthy donors. This PCR relied on a set of 60 Vbeta primers and 13 Jbeta primers. Assay used: immunoSEQ multiplex PCR; TCRdb lists only in-frame clones, some missing. This table holds approximately 140,000 clones, roughly 80% found once. Sample: PBMCs. The receptors here all came from a woman between 50 and 59 years old in good health and CMV-seropositive.

The chain recombines TRBV5-1 with TRBJ1-6; the match to TRBD1 covers 7 bases. Trimming removed 4 bases from V and 10 bases from J; junction bases left unmatched: 11. This CDR3 region has 15 residues. Germline CDR1 reads SGHRS; CDR2 reads YFSETQ. CDR3 coding DNA: TGCGCCAGCAGCCCAATGCAGGGGGAAAACTCACCCCTCCACTTT. It yields the protein CASSPMQGENSPLHF.

The V and J genes are TRBV7-2 and TRBJ2-7; 10 nucleotides line up with TRBD1. The CDR3 contains 15 residues. Germline V gene lookup returns CDR1 SGHTA and CDR2 FQGNSA. With 7 bases clipped from V and 1 base from J, the junction kept 7 bases outside the gene matches. CDR3 nucleotides: TGTGCCAGCACCCCGGGGACAGGGGTTTCCTACGAGCAGTACTTC. This codes for CASTPGTGVSYEQYF.